A single sample is the source of the 18 T cell receptor beta chains below, sequenced in a study of CD8+CD57+ T cells in acquired aplastic anemia. TCR beta VDJ and CDR3 profiles were obtained from a genomic DNA template. Each CDR3 protein gets one entry after TCRdb re-called the reads with MiXCR. The sample carries fewer than 250,000 distinct CDR3 sequences, roughly 45% recorded once. Previously, flow cytometry had revealed CD8+CD57+ cell expansion in the patients chosen for sequencing. Material for sequencing was sorted CD4+, CD8+, or CD8+CD57+ T cells (not recorded which) from PBMCs. Receptors originate from a human donor with aplastic anemia.

J is TRBJ1-2 and V is TRBV7-2, with D tentatively TRBD1 (5 bases). The V gene lost 5 bases and the J gene lost 8 bases, with 21 bases spanning the gap. This CDR3 region has 15 residues. CDR1 and CDR2 from the germline V gene are SGHTA and FQGNSA. CDR3 loop: CASSPVGRGLGGYTF. DNA for the CDR3: TGTGCCAGCAGCCCCGTGGGAAGGGGCCTAGGGGGCTACACCTTC.

This clonotype was found a few times. This rearrangement joins TRBV10-3 to TRBJ2-1; D may match TRBD1 or TRBD2 (5 bases each). Germline V lookup: CDR1 ENHRY, CDR2 SYGVKD. V was trimmed by 3 bases and J by 1 base, leaving 10 bases between them. The CDR3 loop spans 15 amino acids. Here the CDR3 reads CAISDRDRSYNEQFF. CDR3 DNA sequence: TGTGCCATCAGTGATCGGGACCGATCCTACAATGAGCAGTTCTTC.

The chain carries TRBV20-1 and TRBJ2-7; the D gene is possibly TRBD1 (6 bases). The V end lost 6 bases, the J end lost 3 bases, and 18 bases lay between the germline ends. This CDR3 region has 14 residues. Germline assignment: CDR1 DFQATT and CDR2 SNEGSKA (reference sequence). CDR3 DNA sequence: TGCAGTGCAGCTAGACAGGCGGACCTCTACGAGCAGTACTTC. Amino acids: CSAARQADLYEQYF.

The table lists this clonotype with many counts. V and J are TRBV29-1 and TRBJ1-5, with unresolved D. V was cut by 5 bases and J by 3 bases, with 14 bases left in between. The V gene's germline CDR1 is SQVTM and CDR2 ANQGSEA. This CDR3 has 14 residues. CDR3 residues: CSVLVDGLNQPQHF. For the CDR3, the DNA is TGCAGCGTTTTGGTGGACGGACTCAATCAGCCCCAGCATTTT.

The chain recombines TRBV2 with TRBJ1-6; TRBD1 aligns across 7 bases. The CDR3 totals 18 residues. V dropped 8 bases and J dropped 0; count of bases not matched to a gene: 13. Germline V CDR1 and CDR2: SNHLY, FYNNEI. The CDR3 coding sequence is TGTGCCAGCCTCCACCCGGGACAGTCGCACTCCTATAATTCACCCCTCCACTTT. Its protein product is CASLHPGQSHSYNSPLHF.

This clonotype was counted many times. V and J are TRBV5-1 and TRBJ1-3; 9 nucleotides line up with TRBD1. Trimming cost V 4 bases and J 0 bases; bases outside gene matches: 8. The length of the CDR3 is 17 residues. Per the germline V gene, CDR1 is SGHRS and CDR2 is YFSETQ. CDR3 sequence reads: CASSPGTGYSSGNTIYF. The CDR3 DNA is TGCGCCAGCAGCCCGGGGACAGGGTATAGCTCTGGAAACACCATATATTTT.

This clonotype turned up a few times. The gene calls are TRBV10-3 and TRBJ1-2; 9 nucleotides agree with TRBD1. The CDR3 covers 15 residues. Germline CDR1 is ENHRY and CDR2 is SYGVKD. The J segment lost 5 bases and the V segment lost 7 bases, leaving 11 bases of the junction unmatched. The CDR3 is CAIIGPGQGVYGYTF. The CDR3 bases are TGTGCCATCATTGGACCGGGACAGGGTGTATATGGCTACACCTTC.

This clonotype showed up many times. The chain carries TRBV2 and TRBJ2-1; 15 positions agree with TRBD2. The CDR3 is 15 residues long. CDR1 is SNHLY, CDR2 FYNNEI, per germline. Trimming removed 5 bases from V and 6 bases from J; junction bases left unmatched: 2. CDR3 in amino acids: CASSRTSGGANEQFF. CDR3 in DNA: TGTGCCAGCAGTCGGACTAGCGGGGGGGCCAATGAGCAGTTCTTC.

This clonotype was detected only a few times. V is TRBV20-1 and J is TRBJ2-3; D perhaps matches TRBD1 (6 bases). Trimming took 2 bases from V and 2 from J, leaving 8 bases between them. The length of the CDR3 is 13 residues. Germline V gene lookup returns CDR1 DFQATT and CDR2 SNEGSKA (reference sequence). Written as DNA, the CDR3 is TGCAGTGCTAGACAGGGGAACACAGATACGCAGTATTTT. Residues: CSARQGNTDTQYF.

The chain has TRBV7-2 and TRBJ1-5, with TRBD1 matching 11 bases. Germline V gene lookup returns CDR1 SGHTA and CDR2 FQGNSA. The CDR3 consists of 14 residues. Trimming took 7 bases from V and 7 from J; bases not matched to a gene: 6. CDR3 nucleotide sequence: TGTGCCAGCAACCTGGACAGGGGGCGACAGCCCCAGCATTTT. This translates into CASNLDRGRQPQHF.

In its sample, this clonotype was seen many times. The chain joins TRBV7-8 to TRBJ2-3; D unresolved. CDR3 length: 14 residues. Trimming cost V 7 bases and J 4 bases, with 15 bases left between them. CDR1 is SGHVS, CDR2 FQNEAQ, per germline. The CDR3 here is CASNLISRADTQYF. The CDR3 DNA reads as TGTGCCAGCAACCTTATATCCCGGGCAGATACGCAGTATTTT. The full variable domain, rest sourced from reference TRBV7-8 and TRBJ2-3, is GAGVSQSPRYKVAKRGQDVALRCDPISGHVSLFWYQQALGQGPEFLTYFQNEAQLDKSGLPSDRFFAERPEGSVSTLKIQRTQQEDSAVYLCASNLISRADTQYFGPGTRLTVL.

In its sample, this clonotype was seen many times. This sequence joins TRBV5-6 and TRBJ1-5, with no clear D. Germline CDR1 is SGHDT and CDR2 is YYEEEE. Trimming removed 0 bases at V and 2 bases at J, with 9 bases between. The CDR3 contains 15 residues. The CDR3 DNA sequence: TGTGCCAGCAGCTTGGACGGGAACCGCAATCAGCCCCAGCATTTT. It specifies CASSLDGNRNQPQHF.

This clonotype was detected ten times or more. The chain employs TRBV12-3 or TRBV12-4 and TRBJ2-7; 9 nucleotides match TRBD1. CDR3 size: 15 residues. V gave up 6 bases and J gave up 1 base; unmatched junction bases: 7. The CDR3: CASSPDRGRSYEQYF. CDR3 bases: TGTGCCAGCAGCCCGGACAGGGGACGATCCTACGAGCAGTACTTC.

This rearrangement joins TRBV10-3 to TRBJ1-1; possible D gene TRBD1, 5 bases. This CDR3 is 14 amino acids long. Germline values: CDR1 ENHRY, CDR2 SYGVKD. V was pared by 2 bases and J by 6 bases, with 13 bases between. The CDR3 reads CAISEAGSDAEAFF. CDR3 nucleotides: TGTGCCATCAGTGAGGCAGGGTCAGACGCTGAAGCTTTCTTT.

This clonotype was picked up many times. The rearrangement uses TRBV20-1 and TRBJ2-3, with 10 bases identical to TRBD2. Germline V gene sequence: CDR1 DFQATT, CDR2 SNEGSKA (reference sequence). This CDR3 contains 15 residues. Trimming at V came to 3 bases and at J to 2 bases, leaving 5 bases not matched to a gene. CDR3 protein: CSASSSGGVTDTQYF. DNA for the CDR3: TGCAGTGCTAGCAGCAGCGGGGGGGTCACAGATACGCAGTATTTT.

This clonotype was seen at least ten times. The rearrangement uses TRBV20-1 and TRBJ1-2; no clear D gene. V shed 0 bases and J shed 0 bases, with 11 bases lying between them. Per the germline V gene, CDR1 is DFQATT and CDR2 is SNEGSKA (reference sequence). The CDR3 is 15 residues long. In DNA, the CDR3 is TGCAGTGCTAGAGATCAGAGATCCGCTAACTATGGCTACACCTTC. It specifies CSARDQRSANYGYTF.

As regards this clonotype: The junction shows a germline mismatch at one end, possibly a read error. V and J are TRBV7-2 and TRBJ1-1; D is undetermined. CDR1 is SGHTA, CDR2 FQGNSA, per germline. This CDR3 region has 14 residues. The CDR3 loop is CASGLLGWNTEAFF. CDR3 bases: TGTGCCAGCGGCTTATTAGGTTGGAACACTGAAGCTTTCTTC.

This clonotype was counted at least ten times. The CDR3 loop is CASSLGGGKETQYF. CDR3 coding DNA: TGTGCCAGCAGCTTAGGTGGGGGCAAAGAGACCCAGTACTTC. V gene TRBV7-9 combines with J gene TRBJ2-5; a possible D gene is TRBD1 (6 bases). The CDR3 has 14 amino acids. The germline V gene has CDR1 SEHNR and CDR2 FQNEAQ (reference sequence). Trimming stripped 1 base from V and 3 bases from J, with 9 bases between.